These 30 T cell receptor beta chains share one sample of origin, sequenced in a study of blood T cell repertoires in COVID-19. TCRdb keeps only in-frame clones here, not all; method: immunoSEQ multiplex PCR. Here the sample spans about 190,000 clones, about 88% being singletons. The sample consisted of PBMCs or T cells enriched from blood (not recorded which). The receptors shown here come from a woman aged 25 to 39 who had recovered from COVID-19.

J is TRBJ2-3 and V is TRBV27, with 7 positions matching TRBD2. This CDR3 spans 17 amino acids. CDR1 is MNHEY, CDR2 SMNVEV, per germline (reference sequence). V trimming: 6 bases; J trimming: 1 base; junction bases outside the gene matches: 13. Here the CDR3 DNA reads TGTGCCAGCAGGGATCCAGGCGGGACTAACCGCACAGATACGCAGTATTTT. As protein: CASRDPGGTNRTDTQYF.

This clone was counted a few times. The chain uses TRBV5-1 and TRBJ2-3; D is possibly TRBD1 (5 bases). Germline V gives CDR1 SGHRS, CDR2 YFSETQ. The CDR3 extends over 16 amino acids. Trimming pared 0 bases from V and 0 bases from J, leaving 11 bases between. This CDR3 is CASSLGQSHSTDTQYF. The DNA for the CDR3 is TGCGCCAGCAGCTTGGGACAGAGCCATAGCACAGATACGCAGTATTTT. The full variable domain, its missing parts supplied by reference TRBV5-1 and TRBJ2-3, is KAGVTQTPRYLIKTRGQQVTLSCSPISGHRSVSWYQQTPGQGLQFLFEYFSETQRNKGNFPGRFSGRQFSNSRSEMNVSTLELGDSALYLCASSLGQSHSTDTQYFGPGTRLTVL.

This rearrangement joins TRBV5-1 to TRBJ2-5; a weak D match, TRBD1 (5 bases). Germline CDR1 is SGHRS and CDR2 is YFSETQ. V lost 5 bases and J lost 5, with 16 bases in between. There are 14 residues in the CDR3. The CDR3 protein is CASSPSGAWETQYF. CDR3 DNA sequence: TGCGCCAGCAGTCCGAGTGGGGCGTGGGAGACCCAGTACTTC.

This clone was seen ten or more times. This chain's CDR3 is CSARDNYEQYV. In DNA form, the CDR3 reads TGCAGTGCTAGGGACAACTACGAGCAGTACGTC. The genes are TRBV20-1 and TRBJ2-7; D may be TRBD1 (5 bases). Trimming removed 3 bases at V and 3 bases at J, with 6 bases between. Germline V gene lookup returns CDR1 DFQATT and CDR2 SNEGSKA (reference sequence). This CDR3 spans 11 amino acids.

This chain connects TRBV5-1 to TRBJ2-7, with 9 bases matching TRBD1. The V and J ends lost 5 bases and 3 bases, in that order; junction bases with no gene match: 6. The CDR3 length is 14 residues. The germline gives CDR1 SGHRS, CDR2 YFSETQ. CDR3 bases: TGCGCCAGCAGAGCCGGGACAGGGAACTACGAGCAGTACGTC. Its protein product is CASRAGTGNYEQYV.

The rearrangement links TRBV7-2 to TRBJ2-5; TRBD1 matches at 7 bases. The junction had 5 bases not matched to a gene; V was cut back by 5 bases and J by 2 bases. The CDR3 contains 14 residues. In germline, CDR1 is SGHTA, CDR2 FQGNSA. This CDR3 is CASSLDRAQETQYF. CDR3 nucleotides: TGTGCCAGCAGCCTAGACAGGGCGCAAGAGACCCAGTACTTC.

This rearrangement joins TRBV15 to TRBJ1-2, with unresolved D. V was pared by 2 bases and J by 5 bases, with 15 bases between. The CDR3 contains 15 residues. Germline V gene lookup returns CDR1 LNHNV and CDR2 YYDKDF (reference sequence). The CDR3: CATSRKTSGLYGYTF. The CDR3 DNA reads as TGTGCCACCAGCAGAAAAACCAGCGGTTTGTATGGCTACACCTTC.

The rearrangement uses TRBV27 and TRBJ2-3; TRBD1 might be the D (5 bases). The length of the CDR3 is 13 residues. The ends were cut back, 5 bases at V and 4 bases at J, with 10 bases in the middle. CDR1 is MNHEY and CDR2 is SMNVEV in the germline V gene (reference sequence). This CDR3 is CASSLSRADTQYF. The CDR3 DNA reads TGTGCCAGCAGTCTCTCCAGGGCAGATACGCAGTATTTT.

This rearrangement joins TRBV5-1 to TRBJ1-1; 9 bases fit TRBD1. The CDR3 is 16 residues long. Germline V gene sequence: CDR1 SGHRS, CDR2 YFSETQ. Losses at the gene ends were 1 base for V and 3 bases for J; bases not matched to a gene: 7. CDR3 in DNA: TGCGCCAGCAGCTTGTTAGGGACAGGGACCGACACTGAAGCTTTCTTT. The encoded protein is CASSLLGTGTDTEAFF.

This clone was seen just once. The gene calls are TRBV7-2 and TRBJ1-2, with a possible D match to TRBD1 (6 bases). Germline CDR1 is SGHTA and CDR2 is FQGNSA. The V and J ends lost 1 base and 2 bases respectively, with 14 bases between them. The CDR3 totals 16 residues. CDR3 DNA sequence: TGTGCCAGCAGCTTAGGGAGTCGGGGGGCAAACTATGGCTACACCTTC. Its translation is CASSLGSRGANYGYTF.

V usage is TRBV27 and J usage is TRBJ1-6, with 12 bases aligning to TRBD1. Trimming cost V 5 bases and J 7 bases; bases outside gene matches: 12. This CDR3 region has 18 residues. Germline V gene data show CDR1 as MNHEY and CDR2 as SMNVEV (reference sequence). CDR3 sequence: CASSPSRDRGQLNSPLHF. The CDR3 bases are TGTGCCAGCAGTCCGTCCCGGGACAGGGGGCAATTAAATTCACCCCTCCACTTT.

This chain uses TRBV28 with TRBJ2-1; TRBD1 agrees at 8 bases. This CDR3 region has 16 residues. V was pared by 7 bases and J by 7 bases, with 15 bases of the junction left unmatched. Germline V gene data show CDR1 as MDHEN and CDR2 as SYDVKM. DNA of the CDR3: TGTGCCAGCACCGAAGAGCCCCGGTACAGGGGGAATGAGCAGTTCTTC. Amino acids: CASTEEPRYRGNEQFF.

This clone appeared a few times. CDR3 sequence: CASRRGTGSNQPQHF. The CDR3 nucleotides read TGTGCCAGCAGACGAGGGACAGGGAGCAATCAGCCCCAGCATTTT. The V call is TRBV5-5, the J call TRBJ1-5; TRBD1 agrees at 9 bases. Germline V gene sequence: CDR1 SGHKS, CDR2 YYEKEE (reference sequence). This CDR3 is built from 15 residues. Losses at the gene ends were 5 bases for V and 1 base for J; bases not matched to a gene: 4.

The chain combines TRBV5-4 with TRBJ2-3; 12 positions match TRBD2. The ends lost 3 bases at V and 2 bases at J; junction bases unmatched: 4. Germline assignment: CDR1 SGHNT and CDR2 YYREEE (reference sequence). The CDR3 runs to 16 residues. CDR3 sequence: CASSYRTSGITDTQYF. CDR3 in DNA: TGTGCCAGCAGCTATCGGACTAGCGGGATCACAGATACGCAGTATTTT.

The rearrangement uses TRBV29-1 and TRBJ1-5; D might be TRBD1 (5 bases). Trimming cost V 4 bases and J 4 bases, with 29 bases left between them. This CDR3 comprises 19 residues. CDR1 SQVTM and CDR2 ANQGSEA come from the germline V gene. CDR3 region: CSVVGVSQAAHYSNQPQHF. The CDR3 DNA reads TGCAGCGTTGTCGGTGTCTCACAGGCGGCGCATTACTCGAATCAGCCCCAGCATTTT.

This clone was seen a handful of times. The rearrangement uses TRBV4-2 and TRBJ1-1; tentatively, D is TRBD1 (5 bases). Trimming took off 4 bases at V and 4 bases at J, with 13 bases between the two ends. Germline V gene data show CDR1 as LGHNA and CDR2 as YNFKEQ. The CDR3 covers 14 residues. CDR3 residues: CASSRTGGSTEAFF. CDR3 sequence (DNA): TGTGCCAGCAGCCGAACAGGAGGGAGCACTGAAGCTTTCTTT.

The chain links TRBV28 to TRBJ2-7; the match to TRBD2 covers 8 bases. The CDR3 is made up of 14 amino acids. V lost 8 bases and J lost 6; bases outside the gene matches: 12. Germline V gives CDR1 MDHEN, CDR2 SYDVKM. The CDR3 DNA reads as TGTGCCAGCTCGGGGGGGGCGGGAGAAAGCGAGCAGTACTTC. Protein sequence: CASSGGAGESEQYF.

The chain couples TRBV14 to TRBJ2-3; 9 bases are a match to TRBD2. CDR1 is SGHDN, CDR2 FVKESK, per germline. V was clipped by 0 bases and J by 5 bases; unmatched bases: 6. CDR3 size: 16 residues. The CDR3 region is CASSQDRVAGVDTQYF. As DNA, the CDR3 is TGTGCCAGCAGCCAAGATCGGGTAGCGGGGGTAGATACGCAGTATTTT.

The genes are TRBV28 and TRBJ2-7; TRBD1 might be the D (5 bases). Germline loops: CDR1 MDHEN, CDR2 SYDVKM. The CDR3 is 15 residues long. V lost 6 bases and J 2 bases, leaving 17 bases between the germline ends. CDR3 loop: CASSHQGAGPYEQYF. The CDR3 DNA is TGTGCCAGCAGCCATCAAGGGGCTGGCCCCTACGAGCAGTACTTC.

The CDR3 region has the DNA TGTGCCAGCACCCGAGACCGACTAGCGGGTATCGAGACCCAGTACTTC. It specifies CASTRDRLAGIETQYF. The chain couples TRBV5-4 to TRBJ2-5; the match to TRBD2 covers 10 bases. Germline V gene data show CDR1 as SGHNT and CDR2 as YYREEE (reference sequence). The CDR3 covers 16 residues. J was trimmed by 5 bases and V by 6 bases; bases with no gene match: 13.

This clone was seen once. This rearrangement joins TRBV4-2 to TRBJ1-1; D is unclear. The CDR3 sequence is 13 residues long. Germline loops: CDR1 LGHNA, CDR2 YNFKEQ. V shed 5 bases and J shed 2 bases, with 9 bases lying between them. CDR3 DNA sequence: TGTGCCAGCAGCGGCGACACTAACACTGAAGCTTTCTTT. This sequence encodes CASSGDTNTEAFF.

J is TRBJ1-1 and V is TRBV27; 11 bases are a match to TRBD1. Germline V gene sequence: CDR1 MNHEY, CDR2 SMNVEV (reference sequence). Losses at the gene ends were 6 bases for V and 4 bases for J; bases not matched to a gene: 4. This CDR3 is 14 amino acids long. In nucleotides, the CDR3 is TGTGCCAGCAGGAGAGGACAGGGGGCCACTGAAGCTTTCTTT. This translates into CASRRGQGATEAFF.

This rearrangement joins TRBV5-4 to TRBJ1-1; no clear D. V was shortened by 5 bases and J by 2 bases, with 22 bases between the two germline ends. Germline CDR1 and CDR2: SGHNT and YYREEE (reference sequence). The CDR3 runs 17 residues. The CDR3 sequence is CASRPNLGNSGNTEAFF. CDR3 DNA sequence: TGTGCCAGCAGGCCAAACCTCGGGAACTCCGGAAACACTGAAGCTTTCTTT.

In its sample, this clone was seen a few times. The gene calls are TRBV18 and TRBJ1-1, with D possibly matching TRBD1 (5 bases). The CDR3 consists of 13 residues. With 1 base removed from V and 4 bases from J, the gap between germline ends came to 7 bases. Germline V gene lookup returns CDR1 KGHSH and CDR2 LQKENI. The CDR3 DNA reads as TGTGCCAGCTCACCACTACAGGCCACTGAAGCTTTCTTT. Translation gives CASSPLQATEAFF.

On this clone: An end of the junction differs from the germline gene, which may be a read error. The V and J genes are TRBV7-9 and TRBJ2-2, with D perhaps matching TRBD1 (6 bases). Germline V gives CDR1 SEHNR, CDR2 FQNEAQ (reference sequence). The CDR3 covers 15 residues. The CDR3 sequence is CASNLGQGKAGELFF. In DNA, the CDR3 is TGTGCCAGCAACTTAGGTCAGGGGAAGGCCGGGGAGCTGTTTTTT.

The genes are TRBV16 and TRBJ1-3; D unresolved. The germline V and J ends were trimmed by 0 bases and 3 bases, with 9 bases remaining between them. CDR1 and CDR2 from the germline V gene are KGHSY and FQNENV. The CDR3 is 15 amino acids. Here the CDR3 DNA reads TGTGCCAGCAGCCAATCGTGGAGTGGTGGAAACACCATATATTTT. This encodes CASSQSWSGGNTIYF.

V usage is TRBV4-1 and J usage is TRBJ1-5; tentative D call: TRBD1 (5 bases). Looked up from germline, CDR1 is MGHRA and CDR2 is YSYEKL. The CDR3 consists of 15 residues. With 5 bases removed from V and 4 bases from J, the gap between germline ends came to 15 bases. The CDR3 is CASSRLADTNQPQHF. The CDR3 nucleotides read TGCGCCAGCAGCAGGCTGGCGGACACTAATCAGCCCCAGCATTTT.

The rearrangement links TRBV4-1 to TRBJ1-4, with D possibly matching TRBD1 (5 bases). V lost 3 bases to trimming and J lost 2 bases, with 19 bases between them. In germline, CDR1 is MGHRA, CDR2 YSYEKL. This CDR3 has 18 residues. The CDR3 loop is CASSHLPSRAGTNEKLFF. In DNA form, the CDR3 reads TGCGCCAGCAGCCATCTACCTTCCCGGGCAGGGACTAATGAAAAACTGTTTTTT.

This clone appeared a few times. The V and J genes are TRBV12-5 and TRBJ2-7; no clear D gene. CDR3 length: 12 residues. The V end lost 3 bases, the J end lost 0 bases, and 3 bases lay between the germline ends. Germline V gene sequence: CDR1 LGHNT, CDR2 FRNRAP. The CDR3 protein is CASGFGSYEQYF. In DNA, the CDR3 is TGTGCTAGTGGTTTCGGCTCCTACGAGCAGTACTTC.

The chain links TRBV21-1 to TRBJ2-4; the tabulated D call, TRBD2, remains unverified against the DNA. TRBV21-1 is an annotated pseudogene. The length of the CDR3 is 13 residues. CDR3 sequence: CAESLLAKNIQYF. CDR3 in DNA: TGTGCCGAAAGCCTCCTAGCCAAAAACATTCAGTACTTC.